This T cell receptor beta chain was captured in a study of CD8+CD57+ T cells in acquired aplastic anemia. Study in general: The DNA of sorted CD4+ and CD8+ cells averaged around 3 ug.

This clonotype was detected only a few times. Being one base from a much bigger clone, this may be a read error. CDR3 and TCR beta VDJ profiling relied on genomic DNA as the template. A single record per CDR3 protein comes from TCRdb applying MiXCR to the reads. The data hold about 200,000 distinct CDR3 sequences, with roughly 35% observed a single time. Sequencing was performed on sorted CD4+, CD8+, or CD8+CD57+ T cells (not recorded which) from PBMCs. The sequence was obtained from a human donor in good health, serving as a control.

The CDR3 sequence is CASGFGEAQYF. The CDR3 region has the DNA TGTGCCAGTGGTTTTGGGGAGGCCCAGTACTTC. The chain has TRBV19 and TRBJ2-5; D possibly corresponds to TRBD2 (6 bases). This CDR3 has 11 residues. Germline V gene sequence: CDR1 LNHDA, CDR2 SQIVND (reference sequence). V gave up 8 bases and J gave up 9 bases, with 13 bases separating them.